This T cell receptor beta chain was observed in a study of T cell responses to AZD1222 COVID-19 vaccine. General study results and limits: Spike-specific TCR repertoires showed rising breadth and depth after two AZD1222 doses. At baseline, just a handful of AZD1222 recipients tested seropositive.

The assay was immunoSEQ multiplex PCR, and TCRdb's table has in-frame clones only and misses some. Of about 100,000 clones listed, 88% are singletons. About this clone: The antigen is not known.

Trimming left V 8 bases short and J 2 bases short, with 13 bases between. Germline V CDR1 and CDR2: MDHEN, SYDVKM. The CDR3 has 14 amino acids. The TCR sequence derives from an adult in good health. The rearrangement uses TRBV28 and TRBJ1-5; D may be TRBD1 (5 bases). This specimen consisted of peripheral blood, obtained on day 0 of AZD1222 vaccination. The CDR3 nucleotides are TGTGCCAGCGGAAGAGTGACAGGCAATCAGCCCCAGCATTTT. Its protein product is CASGRVTGNQPQHF.